One and the same sample provided the 26 T cell receptor beta chains below, sequenced in a study of blood T cells in healthy people across ages. Primed by a sample-barcoded 5' primer and a J-beta primer mix, a second PCR proceeded for about 7 to 11 cycles. Using its own MiXCR run on the 5' RACE reads, TCRdb lists one record per CDR3 protein. Among around 1.5 million distinct CDR3 sequences, about 43% were seen once, and the ten largest hold approximately 7.9%. Sequenced input: blood. The receptors stem from a woman younger than 35 in good health.

The chain combines TRBV7-2 with TRBJ2-1; possible D gene TRBD2, 5 bases. The CDR3 contains 14 residues. Trimming shortened V by 8 bases and J by 6 bases, and 17 bases separated the two germline ends. CDR1 is SGHTA, CDR2 FQGNSA, per germline. CDR3 sequence: CASRRGGASNEQFF. The CDR3 nucleotides are TGTGCCAGCCGTCGGGGTGGAGCGAGCAATGAGCAGTTCTTC.

This chain joins TRBV6-5 and TRBJ2-5; D is uncertain. The V and J ends lost 2 bases and 4 bases respectively, with 8 bases between them. The CDR3 spans 13 residues. The germline V gene encodes CDR1 MNHEY and CDR2 SVGAGI. CDR3 coding DNA: TGTGCCAGCAGTTACCGACACCGAGAGACCCAGTACTTC. This gives the protein CASSYRHRETQYF.

This clonotype has a handful of counts. V gene TRBV4-2 combines with J gene TRBJ1-4, with D perhaps matching TRBD1 (5 bases). The germline V and J ends were trimmed by 0 bases and 4 bases, with 15 bases remaining between them. The CDR3 sequence is 17 residues long. The V gene's germline CDR1 is LGHNA and CDR2 YNFKEQ. The DNA of the CDR3 is TGTGCCAGCAGCCAAGAGGGAAAGGGGCTAAATAATGAAAAACTGTTTTTT. Amino acid sequence: CASSQEGKGLNNEKLFF.

The chain uses TRBV9 and TRBJ2-5, with 7 bases that match TRBD2. The germline V gene has CDR1 SGDLS and CDR2 YYNGEE. The CDR3 is 15 residues long. V shed 3 bases, J shed 8 bases, and the junction held 13 bases outside the gene matches. The CDR3 here is CASSGGASGQATQYF. The CDR3, as DNA: TGTGCCAGCAGCGGCGGGGCTAGCGGTCAAGCAACCCAGTACTTC.

The J gene is TRBJ1-1, the V gene TRBV6-1; D call uncertain. There are 11 residues in the CDR3. Germline V gives CDR1 MNHNS, CDR2 SASEGT. Between the trimmed V and J ends, which lost 7 bases and 1 base, there was a span of 4 bases. The CDR3 is CASNQNTEAFF. CDR3 coding DNA: TGTGCCAGCAACCAGAACACTGAAGCTTTCTTT.

This clonotype came up a few times. The V call is TRBV27, the J call TRBJ2-7; 7 bases match TRBD1. The ends lost 4 bases at V and 0 bases at J; junction bases unmatched: 9. Germline assignment: CDR1 MNHEY and CDR2 SMNVEV (reference sequence). This CDR3 has 16 amino acids. CDR3 nucleotide sequence: TGTGCCAGCAGTTACAGGACAGGAGTGAGCTCCTACGAGCAGTACTTC. It encodes CASSYRTGVSSYEQYF.

The chain recombines TRBV7-9 with TRBJ1-1; the D is unclear. CDR1 SEHNR and CDR2 FQNEAQ come from the germline V gene (reference sequence). Between the trimmed V and J ends, which lost 8 bases and 1 base, there was a span of 11 bases. The CDR3 consists of 13 residues. CDR3 sequence reads: CASHREENTEAFF. Written as DNA, the CDR3 is TGTGCCAGCCACCGGGAGGAGAACACTGAAGCTTTCTTT.

The chain carries TRBV27 and TRBJ1-1, with 7 nucleotides matching TRBD1. CDR3 length: 15 residues. The V and J ends lost 5 bases and 0 bases, in that order; junction bases with no gene match: 6. Per the germline V gene, CDR1 is MNHEY and CDR2 is SMNVEV (reference sequence). The CDR3 sequence is CASSPGTAMNTEAFF. The DNA for the CDR3 is TGTGCCAGCAGTCCTGGGACAGCCATGAACACTGAAGCTTTCTTT.

This clonotype was detected only a few times. CDR3 sequence: CASSRGGLEEKLFF. The CDR3 region has the DNA TGTGCCAGCAGCCGGGGGGGTCTTGAAGAAAAACTGTTTTTT. The chain combines TRBV7-2 with TRBJ1-4; TRBD1 might be the D (5 bases). The CDR3 spans 14 residues. Germline values: CDR1 SGHTA, CDR2 FQGNSA. V lost 5 bases, J lost 8 bases, and 15 bases lay in between.

This sequence joins TRBV28 and TRBJ2-1, with D possibly matching TRBD1 (5 bases). The CDR3 has 15 residues. Germline V gene sequence: CDR1 MDHEN, CDR2 SYDVKM. V was trimmed by 5 bases and J by 2 bases, leaving 13 bases between them. The CDR3 loop is CASSLQGAPYNEQFF. The CDR3 DNA reads TGTGCCAGCAGTCTCCAGGGTGCCCCCTACAATGAGCAGTTCTTC.

V and J are TRBV6-1 and TRBJ2-7; 14 positions match TRBD2. CDR1 MNHNS and CDR2 SASEGT come from the germline V gene. The CDR3 totals 16 residues. V was clipped by 3 bases and J by 5 bases; unmatched bases: 6. In nucleotides, the CDR3 is TGTGCCAGCAGTGACCAACCGGGACTAGCGGGAGACGAGCAGTACTTC. It translates to CASSDQPGLAGDEQYF.

The chain recombines TRBV7-8 with TRBJ2-1; a weak D match, TRBD2 (7 bases). The CDR3 totals 17 residues. Trimming shortened V by 4 bases and J by 6 bases, and 22 bases separated the two germline ends. The germline gives CDR1 SGHVS, CDR2 FQNEAQ. CDR3 loop: CASSSGPTLGGGNEQFF. As DNA, the CDR3 is TGTGCCAGCAGCTCCGGCCCGACTTTGGGAGGGGGCAATGAGCAGTTCTTC.

This clonotype was counted a few times. This chain uses TRBV20-1 with TRBJ1-2; D remains ambiguous. V lost 5 bases, J lost 6 bases, and 16 bases lay in between. The CDR3 runs 13 residues. In germline, CDR1 is DFQATT, CDR2 SNEGSKA (reference sequence). The chain's CDR3 is CSAAPVTMDGYTF. Here the CDR3 DNA reads TGCAGTGCTGCCCCAGTAACTATGGATGGCTACACCTTC.

The chain combines TRBV28 with TRBJ2-2; D ambiguous. From germline, CDR1 is MDHEN and CDR2 SYDVKM. This CDR3 has 13 residues. The V gene lost 5 bases and the J gene lost 1 base, with 5 bases spanning the gap. CDR3 amino acids: CASSHRNTGELFF. CDR3 DNA sequence: TGTGCCAGCAGTCACAGGAACACCGGGGAGCTGTTTTTT.

This clonotype was found a few times. V is TRBV6-5 and J is TRBJ2-1, with D possibly called TRBD1 or TRBD2 (5 bases each). CDR1 and CDR2 (germline): MNHEY, SVGAGI. The length of the CDR3 is 15 residues. Deletions cut 1 base from V and 7 bases from J, with 14 bases between. The chain's CDR3 is CASSYFGGPRNEQFF. CDR3 bases: TGTGCCAGCAGTTACTTTGGGGGTCCCCGTAATGAGCAGTTCTTC.

This clonotype was seen only a few times. V usage is TRBV6-5 and J usage is TRBJ2-7; 9 bases are shared with TRBD2. The germline CDR1 and CDR2 sequences are MNHEY and SVGAGI. The V segment lost 8 bases and the J segment 8 bases; nucleotides outside the gene matches: 4. This CDR3 comprises 11 residues. The CDR3: CASGTSRKQYF. CDR3 nucleotide sequence: TGTGCCAGCGGGACTAGCAGGAAGCAGTACTTC.

The chain uses TRBV30 and TRBJ1-2; D is undetermined. V was pared by 2 bases and J by 8 bases, with 21 bases between. CDR3 length: 15 residues. CDR1 GTSNPN and CDR2 SVGIG come from the germline V gene (reference sequence). The CDR3 DNA follows: TGTGCCTGGAGTTCCCTCAGGATTACGGCGAGGGGCTACACCTTC. This encodes CAWSSLRITARGYTF.

This sequence joins TRBV19 and TRBJ1-2, with D perhaps TRBD1 (5 bases). The CDR3 contains 14 residues. In germline, CDR1 is LNHDA, CDR2 SQIVND (reference sequence). V dropped 3 bases and J dropped 6 bases, with 14 bases sitting between them. The CDR3 DNA is TGTGCCAGTAGTATCGGCCAGGGCTTAGATGGCTACACCTTC. Translation gives CASSIGQGLDGYTF.

At least ten counts were recorded for this clonotype. The chain uses TRBV9 and TRBJ2-3; maybe TRBD2 (6 bases). Germline V gene sequence: CDR1 SGDLS, CDR2 YYNGEE. With 0 bases removed from V and 1 base from J, the gap between germline ends came to 9 bases. This CDR3 region has 15 residues. The CDR3 loop is CASSVGLAGTDTQYF. The CDR3 DNA reads TGTGCCAGCAGCGTAGGGTTAGCGGGCACAGATACGCAGTATTTT. The full variable domain, completed using reference TRBV9 and TRBJ2-3, is DSGVTQTPKHLITATGQRVTLRCSPRSGDLSVYWYQQSLDQGLQFLIQYYNGEERAKGNILERFSAQQFPDLHSELNLSSLELGDSALYFCASSVGLAGTDTQYFGPGTRLTVL.

The V call is TRBV7-2, the J call TRBJ2-5; maybe TRBD2 (6 bases). Germline lookup yields CDR1 SGHTA and CDR2 FQGNSA. Trimming removed 2 bases at V and 11 bases at J, with 24 bases between. CDR3 length equals 16 residues. The CDR3 here is CASSLRPGQADYGQYF. CDR3 bases: TGTGCCAGCAGCTTACGCCCCGGGCAGGCGGACTACGGGCAGTACTTC.

This clonotype was counted only a few times. This chain connects TRBV27 to TRBJ2-1, with 8 bases lining up with TRBD1. V lost 4 bases and J lost 5; bases outside the gene matches: 10. Germline CDR1 MNHEY, CDR2 SMNVEV (reference sequence). The CDR3 has 16 amino acids. This chain's CDR3 is CASSSTGQGGNNEQFF. The CDR3 region has the DNA TGTGCCAGCAGTTCCACCGGACAGGGAGGTAACAATGAGCAGTTCTTC.

The V call is TRBV20-1, the J call TRBJ2-3; the match to TRBD2 covers 8 bases. The ends lost 6 bases at V and 0 bases at J; junction bases unmatched: 11. The CDR3 extends over 16 amino acids. The germline V gene has CDR1 DFQATT and CDR2 SNEGSKA (reference sequence). The chain's CDR3 is CSAPTSRGVSTDTQYF. The CDR3, as DNA: TGCAGTGCCCCGACCTCGCGGGGGGTGAGCACAGATACGCAGTATTTT.

The CDR3 here is CASSEVRNQPQHF. CDR3 nucleotide sequence: TGTGCCAGCAGTGAGGTGCGCAATCAGCCCCAGCATTTT. The chain links TRBV6-1 to TRBJ1-5; no clear D gene. CDR3 length: 13 residues. V was pared by 3 bases and J by 2 bases, with 5 bases between. Germline values: CDR1 MNHNS, CDR2 SASEGT.

The J gene is TRBJ2-7, the V gene TRBV12-3 or TRBV12-4; D call uncertain. CDR3 length equals 15 residues. The V end was cut by 1 base, the J end by 1 base, with 11 bases between. The CDR3 DNA reads as TGTGCCAGCAGTTTAGTCCGATTGCCTTCCTACGAGCAGTACTTC. It yields the protein CASSLVRLPSYEQYF.

This clonotype was found many times. The V call is TRBV29-1, the J call TRBJ1-1; D is possibly TRBD1 (5 bases). The V end lost 7 bases, the J end lost 4 bases, and 7 bases lay between the germline ends. CDR3 length: 10 residues. The germline CDR1 and CDR2 sequences are SQVTM and ANQGSEA. The CDR3 spells CSAGGTEAFF. As DNA, the CDR3 is TGCAGCGCCGGGGGCACTGAAGCTTTCTTT. The full variable domain, rest sourced from reference TRBV29-1 and TRBJ1-1, is SAVISQKPSRDICQRGTSLTIQCQVDSQVTMMFWYRQQPGQSLTLIATANQGSEATYESGFVIDKFPISRPNLTFSTLTVSNMSPEDSSIYLCSAGGTEAFFGQGTRLTVV.

This chain links TRBV7-9 with TRBJ2-1; TRBD2 agrees at 15 bases. The DNA matches TRBJ2-7 better at its end, which makes the J call doubtful. The CDR3 loop spans 19 amino acids. Germline V gene data show CDR1 as SEHNR and CDR2 as FQNEAQ (reference sequence). The CDR3 DNA follows: TGTGCCAGCAGCTCAAGCGGACTAGCGGGAGGGAGCTCCTACAATGAGCAGTACTTC. Its protein is CASSSSGLAGGSSYNEQYF.